One and the same sample provided the 20 T cell receptor beta chains below, sequenced in a study of beta chain features in type 1 diabetes. These TCRs' antigens remain unknown. The investigators reverse transcribed all of the isolated RNA, so they sequenced expressed TCRB transcripts. TCRdb keeps only in-frame clones here, not all; method: immunoSEQ multiplex PCR. The sample holds about 640,000 clones, roughly an eighth seen once. Study-level points and caveats: Moderate but significant shortening of TCRB CDR3s was recorded in all four CD4+ subsets from Type 1 diabetes patients.

What was sequenced was naive CD4+ T cells from blood. Receptor source: a man aged 25-45 years with type 1 diabetes.

The rearrangement joins TRBV5-1 to TRBJ2-5, with 8 bases matching TRBD2. V gave up 0 bases and J gave up 4 bases; unmatched junction bases: 8. CDR1 and CDR2 from the germline V gene are SGHRS and YFSETQ. The CDR3 is 16 residues long. In nucleotides, the CDR3 is TGCGCCAGCAGCTTGGAGGGGACTAGTATCGGAGAGACCCAGTACTTC. Protein: CASSLEGTSIGETQYF.

This chain uses TRBV21-1 with TRBJ2-7; the D call TRBD1 from the table was never checked on the DNA. TRBV21-1 is termed a pseudogene. This CDR3 spans 14 amino acids. The CDR3 DNA follows: TGTGCCAGCAGCTTCCGGGACAGGGCCTACGAGCAGTACTTC. It specifies CASSFRDRAYEQYF.

This clone was counted between two and nine times. The chain recombines TRBV6-5 with TRBJ1-2, with D maybe TRBD1 (6 bases). V gave up 5 bases and J gave up 3 bases, with 13 bases separating them. The CDR3 has 14 amino acids. Germline CDR1 MNHEY, CDR2 SVGAGI. The CDR3 DNA reads as TGTGCCAGCAGTCGACAGGCTCAGTACTATGGCTACACCTTC. Amino acids: CASSRQAQYYGYTF.

The chain couples TRBV7-8 to TRBJ2-7; D may be TRBD1 or TRBD2 (5 bases each). V was clipped by 6 bases and J by 1 base, with 19 bases between them. The CDR3 contains 16 residues. Germline V CDR1 and CDR2: SGHVS, FQNEAQ. CDR3 nucleotides: TGTGCCAGCAGTTACCTATCCGGGACCAATTCCTACGAGCAGTACTTC. It specifies CASSYLSGTNSYEQYF.

The V call is TRBV29-1, the J call TRBJ2-1; weak D call: TRBD2 (6 bases). This CDR3 contains 14 residues. Germline assignment: CDR1 SQVTM and CDR2 ANQGSEA. V lost 4 bases to trimming and J lost 4 bases, with 14 bases between them. The CDR3 region has the DNA TGCAGCGTTGCTCGAGCGGGTATTTACAATGAGCAGTTCTTC. It translates to CSVARAGIYNEQFF.

Details on this clone: Within the sample, other DNA sequences also encode this same CDR3. The rearrangement joins TRBV2 to TRBJ2-1; D is unclear. The V end was cut by 6 bases, the J end by 4 bases, with 4 bases between. This CDR3 region has 11 residues. Germline V gives CDR1 SNHLY, CDR2 FYNNEI. CDR3 protein: CASRAYNEQFF. The DNA of the CDR3 is TGTGCCAGCAGAGCGTACAATGAGCAGTTCTTC.

J is TRBJ1-3 and V is TRBV29-1; maybe TRBD1 (5 bases). This CDR3 is built from 12 residues. Between the trimmed V and J ends, which lost 6 bases and 2 bases, there was a span of 8 bases. Germline V gene sequence: CDR1 SQVTM, CDR2 ANQGSEA. CDR3 DNA: TGCAGCGTACAGGCAACTGGAAACACCATATATTTT. Protein product: CSVQATGNTIYF.

The gene calls are TRBV4-3 and TRBJ1-2; D is ambiguous. V lost 4 bases and J 8 bases, leaving 11 bases between the germline ends. CDR1 and CDR2 from the germline V gene are LGHNA and YSLEER. The CDR3 extends over 12 amino acids. In DNA, the CDR3 is TGCGCCAGCAGCCTGATGGGCCAAGGCTACACCTTC. Amino acid sequence: CASSLMGQGYTF.

The rearrangement links TRBV4-1 to TRBJ2-3; 11 bases map to TRBD2. The CDR3 consists of 17 residues. Germline V lookup: CDR1 MGHRA, CDR2 YSYEKL. V shed 3 bases, J shed 3 bases, and the junction held 8 bases outside the gene matches. CDR3 sequence reads: CASSHTSGGDLTDTQYF. The CDR3 coding sequence is TGCGCCAGCAGCCACACTAGCGGGGGAGATCTAACAGATACGCAGTATTTT.

The rearrangement uses TRBV10-3 and TRBJ1-6, with 7 bases aligning to TRBD1. J was trimmed by 7 bases and V by 2 bases; bases with no gene match: 8. The CDR3 contains 16 residues. CDR1 and CDR2 (germline): ENHRY, SYGVKD. CDR3 residues: CAISEEGDSYNSPLHF. The CDR3 DNA follows: TGTGCCATCAGTGAGGAAGGGGACAGCTACAATTCACCCCTCCACTTT.

V gene TRBV5-1 combines with J gene TRBJ2-2; 8 bases are a match to TRBD1. Germline CDR1 is SGHRS and CDR2 is YFSETQ. The V and J ends lost 7 bases and 1 base, in that order; junction bases with no gene match: 0. The CDR3 consists of 13 residues. The CDR3 region is CASGTGNTGELFF. The DNA of the CDR3 is TGCGCCAGCGGGACAGGGAACACCGGGGAGCTGTTTTTT. Together with reference TRBV5-1 and TRBJ2-2, the CDR3 gives the full variable domain: KAGVTQTPRYLIKTRGQQVTLSCSPISGHRSVSWYQQTPGQGLQFLFEYFSETQRNKGNFPGRFSGRQFSNSRSEMNVSTLELGDSALYLCASGTGNTGELFFGEGSRLTVL.

The J gene is TRBJ2-3, the V gene TRBV6-6; D tentatively reads TRBD1 or TRBD2 (5 bases each). Germline V gene data show CDR1 as MNHNY and CDR2 as SVGAGI (reference sequence). V lost 6 bases, J lost 2 bases, and 18 bases lay in between. This CDR3 has 16 amino acids. The CDR3: CASSPRTGTATDTQYF. The CDR3 region has the DNA TGTGCCAGCAGCCCCCGTACCGGGACGGCCACAGATACGCAGTATTTT.

The CDR3 bases are TGTGCCAGCAGTCGGGACAGCGACTATGGCTACACCTTC. It specifies CASSRDSDYGYTF. V gene TRBV6-6 combines with J gene TRBJ1-2; 7 bases are shared with TRBD1. V was pared by 5 bases and J by 3 bases, with 3 bases of the junction left unmatched. The germline V gene encodes CDR1 MNHNY and CDR2 SVGAGI (reference sequence). The CDR3 covers 13 residues.

The chain recombines TRBV7-2 with TRBJ1-2; unclear D gene. CDR3 length: 16 residues. CDR1 is SGHTA, CDR2 FQGNSA, per germline. The V gene lost 3 bases and the J gene lost 3 bases, with 17 bases spanning the gap. In DNA form, the CDR3 reads TGTGCCAGCAGCTTGGCTCATGGCAGGATAGACTATGGCTACACCTTC. Protein: CASSLAHGRIDYGYTF.

The chain combines TRBV4-3 with TRBJ1-3; D is undetermined. Germline V CDR1 and CDR2: LGHNA, YSLEER. The CDR3 length is 18 residues. Trimming stripped 0 bases from V and 3 bases from J, with 18 bases between. The CDR3 region is CASSQDRLGNLNGNTIYF. The CDR3, as DNA: TGCGCCAGCAGCCAAGATAGGTTGGGAAACCTTAATGGAAACACCATATATTTT.

This clone has more than one count but fewer than ten. The CDR3 bases are TGTGCCAGCAGCCAAGGGCCGGGACAGCAACTTAACTATGGCTACACCTTC. This gives the protein CASSQGPGQQLNYGYTF. The chain couples TRBV4-2 to TRBJ1-2, with 7 bases fitting TRBD1. The CDR3 has 17 residues. The junction had 9 bases not matched to a gene; V was cut back by 1 base and J by 1 base. Germline V gene data show CDR1 as LGHNA and CDR2 as YNFKEQ.

The sample holds a few counts of this clone. V is TRBV27 and J is TRBJ2-7, with 9 positions matching TRBD1. The CDR3 runs 16 residues. V lost 6 bases and J lost 6; bases outside the gene matches: 15. CDR1 and CDR2 from the germline V gene are MNHEY and SMNVEV (reference sequence). The CDR3: CASRRTPGQGFIEQYF. CDR3 in DNA: TGTGCCAGCAGGAGGACACCGGGACAGGGCTTTATCGAGCAGTACTTC.

The sample holds a few counts of this clone. The V and J genes are TRBV9 and TRBJ1-2, with D hard to call. This CDR3 is built from 13 residues. Between the trimmed V and J ends, which lost 4 bases and 5 bases, there was a span of 12 bases. Germline loops: CDR1 SGDLS, CDR2 YYNGEE. The CDR3 DNA reads as TGTGCCAGCAGCTCCAGAGAGACGTATGGCTACACCTTC. It is translated as CASSSRETYGYTF.

This clone was counted between two and nine times. The J gene is TRBJ2-5, the V gene TRBV6-6, with D hard to call. The germline V gene has CDR1 MNHNY and CDR2 SVGAGI (reference sequence). The CDR3 covers 14 residues. Between the trimmed V and J ends, which lost 7 bases and 2 bases, there was a span of 14 bases. CDR3 loop: CASTSRSAQETQYF. For the CDR3, the DNA is TGTGCCAGCACCTCGCGGTCGGCGCAAGAGACCCAGTACTTC.

This clone was seen a few times. V is TRBV12-2 and J is TRBJ2-7; the table names TRBD1, a call not compared with the DNA. TRBV12-2 is designated a pseudogene. The CDR3 has 16 residues. This CDR3 reads CASRLAGQTSPYEQYF. CDR3 nucleotides: TGTGCAAGTCGCCTCGCCGGACAGACCAGCCCCTACGAGCAGTACTTC.